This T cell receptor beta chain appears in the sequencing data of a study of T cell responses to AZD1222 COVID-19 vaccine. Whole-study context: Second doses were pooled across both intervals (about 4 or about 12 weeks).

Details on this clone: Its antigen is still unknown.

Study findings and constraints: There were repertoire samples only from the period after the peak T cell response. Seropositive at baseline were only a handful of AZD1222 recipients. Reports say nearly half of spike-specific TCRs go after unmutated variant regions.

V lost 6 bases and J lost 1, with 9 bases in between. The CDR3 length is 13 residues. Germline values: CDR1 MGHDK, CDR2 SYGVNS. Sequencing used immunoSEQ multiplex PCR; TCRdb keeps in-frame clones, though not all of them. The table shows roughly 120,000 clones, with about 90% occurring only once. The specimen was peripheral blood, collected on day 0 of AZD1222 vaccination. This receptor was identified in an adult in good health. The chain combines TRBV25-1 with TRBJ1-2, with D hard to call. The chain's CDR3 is CASSGPFNYGYTF. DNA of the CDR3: TGTGCCAGCAGCGGCCCCTTTAACTATGGCTACACCTTC.